Presented here are 20 T cell receptor beta chains from one specimen sequenced in a study of cytomegalovirus exposure and HLA in healthy donors. The PCR had 60 Vbeta and 13 Jbeta primers. The assay was immunoSEQ multiplex PCR, and TCRdb's table has in-frame clones only and misses some. The sample holds roughly 120,000 clones, 70% seen once. The specimen was PBMCs. These TCRs come from a young man in good health and CMV-seropositive.

Only a few counts were recorded for this clone. V is TRBV19 and J is TRBJ1-2; 9 bases line up with TRBD1. This CDR3 has 16 amino acids. CDR1 is LNHDA, CDR2 SQIVND, per germline (reference sequence). V dropped 5 bases and J dropped 1; count of bases not matched to a gene: 8. The CDR3 loop reads CASSPQGTGFNYGYTF. The CDR3 DNA reads as TGTGCCAGTAGTCCTCAGGGGACAGGGTTTAACTATGGCTACACCTTC.

The gene calls are TRBV7-3 and TRBJ2-3; D remains ambiguous. Germline loops: CDR1 SGHTA, CDR2 FQGTGA. This CDR3 comprises 15 residues. The V and J ends lost 4 bases and 4 bases respectively, with 15 bases between them. Here the CDR3 DNA reads TGTGCCAGCAGCTCCTCCCTTTCCCCTGCAGATACGCAGTATTTT. Protein: CASSSSLSPADTQYF.

The V and J genes are TRBV5-4 and TRBJ1-1; tentatively, D is TRBD1 (5 bases). Germline V CDR1 and CDR2: SGHNT, YYREEE (reference sequence). Between the trimmed V and J ends, which lost 4 bases and 1 base, there was a span of 14 bases. This CDR3 contains 15 residues. CDR3 region: CASSLPGASNTEAFF. The DNA of the CDR3 is TGTGCCAGCAGCCTGCCTGGGGCATCGAACACTGAAGCTTTCTTT. Using reference TRBV5-4 and TRBJ1-1 for the parts outside the CDR3, the full variable domain is ETGVTQSPTHLIKTRGQQVTLRCSSQSGHNTVSWYQQALGQGPQFIFQYYREEENGRGNFPPRFSGLQFPNYSSELNVNALELDDSALYLCASSLPGASNTEAFFGQGTRLTVV.

The table lists this clone with a few counts. The gene calls are TRBV2 and TRBJ2-7, with TRBD2 identical over 8 bases. The CDR3 is 15 residues long. Germline CDR1 SNHLY, CDR2 FYNNEI. V was pared by 5 bases and J by 5 bases, with 11 bases of the junction left unmatched. The CDR3 reads CASSFQGLAGNEQYV. The CDR3 nucleotides are TGTGCCAGCAGTTTTCAGGGGTTAGCGGGAAACGAGCAGTACGTC.

The chain employs TRBV6-1 and TRBJ1-2, with 8 bases identical to TRBD1. After removal of 5 bases from V and 8 bases from J, the junction contained 4 bases not matched to a gene. Germline V gene data show CDR1 as MNHNS and CDR2 as SASEGT. This CDR3 spans 12 amino acids. CDR3 DNA sequence: TGTGCCAGCAGTCTAGACAGGGGAGGCTACACCTTC. It translates to CASSLDRGGYTF.

V and J are TRBV5-1 and TRBJ2-1, with TRBD2 matching 12 bases. J lost 9 bases, V lost 0 bases, and 4 bases had no gene match. The CDR3 runs 15 residues. The V gene's germline CDR1 is SGHRS and CDR2 YFSETQ. CDR3 DNA sequence: TGCGCCAGCAGCTTGGAACTAGCGGGGGGTACTGAGCAGTTCTTC. This gives the protein CASSLELAGGTEQFF.

V is TRBV12-5 and J is TRBJ1-6; D is unresolved. Germline CDR1 LGHNT, CDR2 FRNRAP. Trimming shortened V by 7 bases and J by 2 bases, and 18 bases separated the two germline ends. The CDR3 loop spans 17 amino acids. CDR3 sequence reads: CASALTPTLPYNSPLHF. CDR3 nucleotides: TGTGCTAGTGCCCTAACCCCCACACTACCCTATAATTCACCCCTCCACTTT.

This clone has a handful of counts. This sequence joins TRBV7-9 and TRBJ1-2, with 9 bases aligning to TRBD1. Germline V gives CDR1 SEHNR, CDR2 FQNEAQ (reference sequence). The CDR3 is 17 amino acids. Trimming took 6 bases from V and 1 from J; bases not matched to a gene: 12. Written as DNA, the CDR3 is TGTGCCAGCAGGCCTACGGACAGGGGAGGATTTAACTATGGCTACACCTTC. It specifies CASRPTDRGGFNYGYTF.

V and J are TRBV5-1 and TRBJ1-1, with D hard to call. The ends were cut back, 1 base at V and 0 bases at J, with 10 bases in the middle. CDR3 size: 15 residues. Germline CDR1 and CDR2: SGHRS and YFSETQ. The CDR3 DNA follows: TGCGCCAGCAGCTTGAGCGAAGTCATGAACACTGAAGCTTTCTTT. Translated: CASSLSEVMNTEAFF.

This clone was seen only a few times. The V gene is TRBV18, the J gene TRBJ2-3; D is perhaps TRBD1 (6 bases). There are 18 residues in the CDR3. CDR1 and CDR2 (germline): KGHSH, LQKENI. Trimming removed 4 bases at V and 2 bases at J, with 22 bases between. The CDR3 loop is CASSRVGGGSSFTDTQYF. For the CDR3, the DNA is TGTGCCAGCTCACGTGTTGGGGGCGGATCCAGTTTCACAGATACGCAGTATTTT.

The chain combines TRBV6-5 with TRBJ1-3; D not certain. CDR1 is MNHEY and CDR2 is SVGAGI in the germline V gene. Trimming shortened V by 0 bases and J by 0 bases, and 6 bases separated the two germline ends. The CDR3 runs 15 residues. CDR3: CASSYSSVSGNTIYF. The CDR3 coding sequence is TGTGCCAGCAGTTACTCGTCCGTCTCTGGAAACACCATATATTTT.

CDR3 DNA: TGTGCCAGTAGCCCAGGACAGGGCCAAGAGACCCAGTACTTC. Its protein is CASSPGQGQETQYF. This chain links TRBV7-2 with TRBJ2-5, with 8 nucleotides matching TRBD1. Germline V gene lookup returns CDR1 SGHTA and CDR2 FQGNSA. There are 14 residues in the CDR3. V dropped 9 bases and J dropped 1; count of bases not matched to a gene: 7.

The rearrangement links TRBV7-2 to TRBJ1-2; no clear D. CDR1 is SGHTA and CDR2 is FQGNSA in the germline V gene. V shed 2 bases and J shed 0 bases, with 7 bases lying between them. This CDR3 has 14 residues. Here the CDR3 reads CASSLTEANYGYTF. The CDR3 DNA follows: TGTGCCAGCAGCTTAACAGAAGCTAACTATGGCTACACCTTC.

The rearrangement joins TRBV27 to TRBJ2-3; D is perhaps TRBD2 (6 bases). The germline CDR1 and CDR2 sequences are MNHEY and SMNVEV (reference sequence). Trimming shortened V by 1 base and J by 6 bases, and 11 bases separated the two germline ends. The CDR3 loop spans 14 amino acids. The chain's CDR3 is CASSLWSGGDTQYF. The CDR3 DNA reads TGTGCCAGCAGTTTATGGTCAGGAGGGGATACGCAGTATTTT.

The chain is built from TRBV6-5 and TRBJ2-3; weak D call: TRBD2 (5 bases). The CDR3 runs to 14 residues. Germline V CDR1 and CDR2: MNHEY, SVGAGI. V was trimmed by 8 bases and J by 1 base, leaving 13 bases between them. CDR3 in amino acids: CASWPAGRTDTQYF. The CDR3 nucleotides are TGTGCCAGCTGGCCGGCGGGTCGCACAGATACGCAGTATTTT.

The CDR3 sequence is CSVAGINYNEQFF. The CDR3 DNA reads as TGCAGCGTAGCAGGTATCAATTACAATGAGCAGTTCTTC. V is TRBV29-1 and J is TRBJ2-1, with D uncertain. CDR1 and CDR2 from the germline V gene are SQVTM and ANQGSEA. V lost 6 bases, J lost 4 bases, and 13 bases lay in between. The CDR3 totals 13 residues.

In this sample, this clone turned up a few times. This rearrangement joins TRBV7-2 to TRBJ2-3, with TRBD1 matching over 7 bases. Trimming cost V 3 bases and J 9 bases; bases outside gene matches: 3. Germline values: CDR1 SGHTA, CDR2 FQGNSA. There are 12 residues in the CDR3. DNA for the CDR3: TGTGCCAGCAGCTTCCCCAGGGGGACGCAGTATTTT. It codes for CASSFPRGTQYF.

Written as DNA, the CDR3 is TGTGCCAGCAGCTTTGACAGGGCCTCCTACAATGAGCAGTTCTTC. Amino acid sequence: CASSFDRASYNEQFF. This sequence joins TRBV7-2 and TRBJ2-1; TRBD1 matches 7 bases. Per germline, CDR1 SGHTA and CDR2 FQGNSA. This CDR3 contains 15 residues. The trim removed 3 bases at V and 0 bases at J, leaving 2 bases unmatched. Full variable domain (rest looked up from reference TRBV7-2 and TRBJ2-1): GAGVSQSPSNKVTEKGKDVELRCDPISGHTALYWYRQSLGQGLEFLIYFQGNSAPDKSGLPSDRFSAERTGGSVSTLTIQRTQQEDSAVYLCASSFDRASYNEQFFGPGTRLTVL.

This clone was found a few times. This sequence joins TRBV5-1 and TRBJ2-1; TRBD2 matches 11 bases. This CDR3 region has 16 residues. The germline V gene encodes CDR1 SGHRS and CDR2 YFSETQ. Trimming cost V 3 bases and J 2 bases; bases outside gene matches: 4. The CDR3 nucleotides are TGCGCCAGCAGCTCCCTGACTAGCGGGACCTACAATGAGCAGTTCTTC. Translating it yields CASSSLTSGTYNEQFF.

The chain joins TRBV19 to TRBJ1-1; a weak D match, TRBD1 (6 bases). V lost 5 bases and J 3 bases, leaving 13 bases between the germline ends. CDR3 length equals 14 residues. Germline CDR1 reads LNHDA; CDR2 reads SQIVND (reference sequence). This chain's CDR3 is CASSADRPYTEAFF. In DNA form, the CDR3 reads TGTGCCAGTAGTGCCGACAGGCCCTACACTGAAGCTTTCTTT.